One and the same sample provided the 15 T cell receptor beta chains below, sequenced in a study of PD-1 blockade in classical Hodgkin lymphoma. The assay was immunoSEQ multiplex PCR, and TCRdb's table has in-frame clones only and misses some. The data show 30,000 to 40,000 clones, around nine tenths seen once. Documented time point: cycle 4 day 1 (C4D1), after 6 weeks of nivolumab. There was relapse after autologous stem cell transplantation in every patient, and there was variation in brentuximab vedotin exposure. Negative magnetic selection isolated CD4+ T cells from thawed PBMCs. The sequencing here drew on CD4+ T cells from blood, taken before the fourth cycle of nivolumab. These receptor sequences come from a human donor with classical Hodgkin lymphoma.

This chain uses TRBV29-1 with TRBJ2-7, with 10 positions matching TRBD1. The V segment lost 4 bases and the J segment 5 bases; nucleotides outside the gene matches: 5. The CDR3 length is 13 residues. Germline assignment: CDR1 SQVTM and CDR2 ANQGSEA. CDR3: CSVGQGAKHEQYF. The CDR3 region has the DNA TGCAGCGTTGGACAGGGGGCTAAACACGAGCAGTACTTC.

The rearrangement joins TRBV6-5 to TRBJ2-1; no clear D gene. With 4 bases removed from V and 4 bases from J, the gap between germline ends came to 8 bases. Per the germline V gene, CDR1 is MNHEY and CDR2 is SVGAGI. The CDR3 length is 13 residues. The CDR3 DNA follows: TGTGCCAGCAGTTTAGGTTGGTACAATGAGCAGTTCTTC. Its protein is CASSLGWYNEQFF.

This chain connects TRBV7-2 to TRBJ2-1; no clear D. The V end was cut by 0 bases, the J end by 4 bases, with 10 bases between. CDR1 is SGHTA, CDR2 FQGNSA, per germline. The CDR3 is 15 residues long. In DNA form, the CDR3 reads TGTGCCAGCAGCTTAGCGACCCGAAGATACAATGAGCAGTTCTTC. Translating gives CASSLATRRYNEQFF. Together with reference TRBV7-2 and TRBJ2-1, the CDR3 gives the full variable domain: GAGVSQSPSNKVTEKGKDVELRCDPISGHTALYWYRQSLGQGLEFLIYFQGNSAPDKSGLPSDRFSAERTGGSVSTLTIQRTQQEDSAVYLCASSLATRRYNEQFFGPGTRLTVL.

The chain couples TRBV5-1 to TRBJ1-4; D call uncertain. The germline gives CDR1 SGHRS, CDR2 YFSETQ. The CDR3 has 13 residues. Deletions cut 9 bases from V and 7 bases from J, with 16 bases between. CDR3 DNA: TGCGCCACCTCGTCTCTGCTGGGTGAAAAACTGTTTTTT. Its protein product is CATSSLLGEKLFF.

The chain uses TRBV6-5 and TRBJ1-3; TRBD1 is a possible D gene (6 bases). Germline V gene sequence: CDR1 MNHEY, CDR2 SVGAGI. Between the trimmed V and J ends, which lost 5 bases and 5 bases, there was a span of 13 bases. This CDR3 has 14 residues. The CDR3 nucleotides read TGTGCCAGCAGTGGGGGAACAGGGAGAAACACCATATATTTT. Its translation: CASSGGTGRNTIYF.

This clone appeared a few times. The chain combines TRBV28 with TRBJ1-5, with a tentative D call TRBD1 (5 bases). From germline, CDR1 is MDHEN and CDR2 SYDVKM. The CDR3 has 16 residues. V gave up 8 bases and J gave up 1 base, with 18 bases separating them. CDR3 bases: TGTGCCAGCGGTAAACCCCAGGGATACAGCAATCAGCCCCAGCATTTT. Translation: CASGKPQGYSNQPQHF. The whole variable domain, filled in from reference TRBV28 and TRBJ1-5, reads DVKVTQSSRYLVKRTGEKVFLECVQDMDHENMFWYRQDPGLGLRLIYFSYDVKMKEKGDIPEGYSVSREKKERFSLILESASTNQTSMYLCASGKPQGYSNQPQHFGDGTRLSIL.

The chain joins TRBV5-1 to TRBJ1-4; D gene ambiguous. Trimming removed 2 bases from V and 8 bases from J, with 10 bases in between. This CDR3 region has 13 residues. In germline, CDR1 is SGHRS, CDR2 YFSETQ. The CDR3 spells CASSFTVSEKLFF. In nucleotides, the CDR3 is TGCGCCAGCAGCTTCACAGTCTCCGAAAAACTGTTTTTT. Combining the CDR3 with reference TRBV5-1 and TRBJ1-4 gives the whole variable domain KAGVTQTPRYLIKTRGQQVTLSCSPISGHRSVSWYQQTPGQGLQFLFEYFSETQRNKGNFPGRFSGRQFSNSRSEMNVSTLELGDSALYLCASSFTVSEKLFFGSGTQLSVL.

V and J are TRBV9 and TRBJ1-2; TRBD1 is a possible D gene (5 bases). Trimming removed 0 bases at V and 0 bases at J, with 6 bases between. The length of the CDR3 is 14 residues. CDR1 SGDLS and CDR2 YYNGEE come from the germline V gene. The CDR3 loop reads CASSVGGANYGYTF. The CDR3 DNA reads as TGTGCCAGCAGCGTAGGGGGGGCTAACTATGGCTACACCTTC.

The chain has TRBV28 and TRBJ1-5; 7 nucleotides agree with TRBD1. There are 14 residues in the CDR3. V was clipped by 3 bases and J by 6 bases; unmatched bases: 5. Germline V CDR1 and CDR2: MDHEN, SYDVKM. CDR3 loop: CASSLGQGGQPQHF. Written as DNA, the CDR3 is TGTGCCAGCAGTTTGGGTCAGGGGGGTCAGCCCCAGCATTTT.

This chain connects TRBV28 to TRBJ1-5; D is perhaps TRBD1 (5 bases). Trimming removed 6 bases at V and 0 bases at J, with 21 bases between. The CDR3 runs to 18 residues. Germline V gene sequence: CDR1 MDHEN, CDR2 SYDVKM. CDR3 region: CASSHLALTVYSNQPQHF. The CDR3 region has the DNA TGTGCCAGCAGCCACCTCGCATTGACAGTCTATAGCAATCAGCCCCAGCATTTT.

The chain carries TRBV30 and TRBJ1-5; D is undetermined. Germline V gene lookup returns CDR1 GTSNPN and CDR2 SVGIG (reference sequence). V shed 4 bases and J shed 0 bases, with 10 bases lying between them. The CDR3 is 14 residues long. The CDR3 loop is CAWTGRDSNQPQHF. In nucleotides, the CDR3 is TGTGCCTGGACCGGACGGGATAGCAATCAGCCCCAGCATTTT.

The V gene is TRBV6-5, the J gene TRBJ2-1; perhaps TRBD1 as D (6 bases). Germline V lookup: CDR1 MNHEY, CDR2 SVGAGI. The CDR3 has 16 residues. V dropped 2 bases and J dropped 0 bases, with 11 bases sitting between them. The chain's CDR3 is CASSYLGASSYNEQFF. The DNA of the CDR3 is TGTGCCAGCAGTTACCTGGGGGCAAGCTCCTACAATGAGCAGTTCTTC.

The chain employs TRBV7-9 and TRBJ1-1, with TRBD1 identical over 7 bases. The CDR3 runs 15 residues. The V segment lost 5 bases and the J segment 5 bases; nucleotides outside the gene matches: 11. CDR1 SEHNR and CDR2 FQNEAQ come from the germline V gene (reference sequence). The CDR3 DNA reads TGTGCCAGCAGCCCCTCGACAGGGCAGAGGACTGAAGCTTTCTTT. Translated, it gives CASSPSTGQRTEAFF.

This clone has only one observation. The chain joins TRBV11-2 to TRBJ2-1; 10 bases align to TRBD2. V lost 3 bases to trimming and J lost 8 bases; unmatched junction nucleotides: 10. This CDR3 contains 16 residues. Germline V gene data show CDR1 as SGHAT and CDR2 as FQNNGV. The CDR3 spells CASSFNQREGRDEQFF. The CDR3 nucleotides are TGTGCCAGCAGCTTCAACCAGCGGGAGGGCCGGGATGAGCAGTTCTTC.

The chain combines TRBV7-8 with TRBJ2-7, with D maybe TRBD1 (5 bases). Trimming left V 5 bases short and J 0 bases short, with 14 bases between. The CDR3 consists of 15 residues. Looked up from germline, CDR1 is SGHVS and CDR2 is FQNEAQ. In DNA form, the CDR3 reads TGTGCCAGCAGCCCGCGGACAATGAACTCCTACGAGCAGTACTTC. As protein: CASSPRTMNSYEQYF.